Presented here are 24 T cell receptor beta chains from one specimen sequenced in a study of OX40 agonist ivuxolimab in advanced cancers. Profiling relied on immunoSEQ multiplex PCR, and the TCRdb table lists in-frame clones only, not all of them. The table has roughly 63,000 clones, around 86% seen once. The source was CD4+ or CD8+ T cells sorted from blood, collected in a trial of the OX40 agonist ivuxolimab. The receptor set was obtained from an adult with an advanced solid tumor such as melanoma, head and neck, liver or kidney cancer.

This clone was observed a single time. J is TRBJ2-5 and V is TRBV5-1; 10 positions agree with TRBD2. Germline CDR1 reads SGHRS; CDR2 reads YFSETQ. Trimming at V came to 2 bases and at J to 2 bases, leaving 0 bases not matched to a gene. The CDR3 spans 14 residues. The CDR3 sequence: CASSLAGGQETQYF. The CDR3 region has the DNA TGCGCCAGCAGCTTAGCGGGGGGGCAAGAGACCCAGTACTTC.

The CDR3: CASRLAGGNEQFF. The DNA for the CDR3 is TGTGCCAGCCGACTAGCGGGGGGCAATGAGCAGTTCTTC. The chain links TRBV25-1 to TRBJ2-1, with 13 bases aligning to TRBD2. Germline CDR1 is MGHDK and CDR2 is SYGVNS. The CDR3 is 13 residues long. V shed 8 bases, J shed 6 bases, and the junction held 1 base outside the gene matches.

The chain uses TRBV4-1 and TRBJ1-2; 9 bases are a match to TRBD1. The J segment lost 7 bases and the V segment lost 3 bases, leaving 9 bases of the junction unmatched. The CDR3 is 15 residues long. The germline gives CDR1 MGHRA, CDR2 YSYEKL. CDR3 sequence: CASSQDRDRATGYTF. The CDR3 DNA reads TGCGCCAGCAGCCAGGACCGGGACAGGGCTACTGGCTACACCTTC.

This clone has a single count. The V call is TRBV7-3, the J call TRBJ1-1, with D uncertain. There are 13 residues in the CDR3. Per the germline V gene, CDR1 is SGHTA and CDR2 is FQGTGA. The V end was cut by 6 bases, the J end by 5 bases, with 13 bases between. CDR3 in DNA: TGTGCCAGCAGTAAGGGAATGAGGACTGAAGCTTTCTTT. Encoded protein: CASSKGMRTEAFF.

This clone was seen more than once but under ten times. The V call is TRBV19, the J call TRBJ2-7; a possible D gene is TRBD2 (5 bases). Trimming removed 7 bases at V and 9 bases at J, with 13 bases between. This CDR3 has 11 amino acids. Germline V CDR1 and CDR2: LNHDA, SQIVND (reference sequence). Here the CDR3 DNA reads TGTGCCAGTAACAATGAGGGTGTGCAGTACTTC. Encoded protein: CASNNEGVQYF.

The chain links TRBV9 to TRBJ2-5; D call uncertain. V lost 3 bases to trimming and J lost 2 bases, with 2 bases between them. The CDR3 contains 11 residues. Looked up from germline, CDR1 is SGDLS and CDR2 is YYNGEE. CDR3 nucleotide sequence: TGTGCCAGCAGCGCGCAAGAGACCCAGTACTTC. This translates into CASSAQETQYF.

The rearrangement links TRBV7-9 to TRBJ1-1, with 8 bases fitting TRBD1. Trimming at V came to 5 bases and at J to 4 bases, leaving 3 bases not matched to a gene. The CDR3 extends over 13 amino acids. Germline V gives CDR1 SEHNR, CDR2 FQNEAQ (reference sequence). The CDR3 DNA reads as TGTGCCAGCAGCCCGGGACAGGCCACTGAAGCTTTCTTT. This translates into CASSPGQATEAFF.

This chain connects TRBV9 to TRBJ1-1; 7 bases line up with TRBD1. Germline trimming cut 2 bases from V and 4 bases from J; bases unmatched to any gene: 8. The CDR3 is 15 amino acids. Germline-derived CDR1 and CDR2 are SGDLS and YYNGEE. CDR3 sequence (DNA): TGTGCCAGCAGCGTTTTGGGACAGCAAGGCACTGAAGCTTTCTTT. Translating it yields CASSVLGQQGTEAFF.

CDR3 amino acids: CAISESLGRGPTIYNEQFF. DNA for the CDR3: TGTGCCATCAGTGAGTCGCTAGGCAGGGGGCCCACGATTTACAATGAGCAGTTCTTC. The chain is built from TRBV10-3 and TRBJ2-1, with 8 bases identical to TRBD1. This CDR3 region has 19 residues. The germline gives CDR1 ENHRY, CDR2 SYGVKD. After removal of 0 bases from V and 4 bases from J, the junction contained 14 bases not matched to a gene.

V and J are TRBV4-1 and TRBJ2-7; 8 nucleotides align to TRBD1. V shed 4 bases and J 2 bases; nucleotides not matched to a gene: 4. The CDR3 has 14 residues. The germline V gene encodes CDR1 MGHRA and CDR2 YSYEKL. CDR3 residues: CASSPRDRPYEQYF. The CDR3 DNA is TGCGCCAGCAGCCCCCGGGACAGGCCCTACGAGCAGTACTTC.

The chain carries TRBV11-3 and TRBJ2-3, with D tentatively TRBD2 (5 bases). Trimming left V 5 bases short and J 15 bases short, with 18 bases between. The CDR3 runs 12 residues. Looked up from germline, CDR1 is SGHNT and CDR2 is YENEEA. CDR3: CASSPAAGVGYF. The CDR3 DNA is TGTGCCAGCAGCCCCGCGGCGGGTGTCGGTTATTTT.

This chain connects TRBV5-6 to TRBJ1-2, with 7 bases fitting TRBD1. The CDR3 sequence is 14 residues long. J was trimmed by 7 bases and V by 4 bases; bases with no gene match: 10. The germline gives CDR1 SGHDT, CDR2 YYEEEE. The CDR3 DNA sequence: TGTGCCAGCAGCCCTAGGAGGGGGCGCGGTGGCTACACCTTC. It translates to CASSPRRGRGGYTF. Full variable domain (outside the CDR3, taken from reference TRBV5-6 and TRBJ1-2): DAGVTQSPTHLIKTRGQQVTLRCSPKSGHDTVSWYQQALGQGPQFIFQYYEEEERQRGNFPDRFSGHQFPNYSSELNVNALLLGDSALYLCASSPRRGRGGYTFGSGTRLTVV.

The gene calls are TRBV5-8 and TRBJ2-5; maybe TRBD1 (5 bases). The V and J ends lost 3 bases and 5 bases respectively, with 11 bases between them. The CDR3 has 13 residues. Per germline, CDR1 SGHTS and CDR2 YDEGEE. CDR3 nucleotide sequence: TGTGCCAGCAGCTGGGCCCCAGGGGAGACCCAGTACTTC. Its protein product is CASSWAPGETQYF.

This clone was seen only once. The genes are TRBV30 and TRBJ1-4, with 12 bases identical to TRBD1. The germline gives CDR1 GTSNPN, CDR2 SVGIG (reference sequence). V shed 1 base and J 1 base; nucleotides not matched to a gene: 4. This CDR3 comprises 17 residues. The CDR3 reads CAWSGGTGGLTNEKLFF. In nucleotides, the CDR3 is TGTGCCTGGAGTGGAGGGACAGGGGGCTTAACTAATGAAAAACTGTTTTTT.

This clone was observed a single time. The V gene is TRBV11-2, the J gene TRBJ1-6; a possible D gene is TRBD1 (6 bases). The CDR3 contains 13 residues. Germline CDR1 is SGHAT and CDR2 is FQNNGV. Trimming removed 7 bases at V and 10 bases at J, with 14 bases between. The CDR3 region has the DNA TGTGCCAGCATTTTCAGGGGAGTGTCACCCCTCCACTTT. This gives the protein CASIFRGVSPLHF.

This clone was found a few times. The chain links TRBV2 to TRBJ1-5; tentatively, D is TRBD1 (6 bases). V lost 8 bases to trimming and J lost 6 bases, with 17 bases between them. Germline V gene sequence: CDR1 SNHLY, CDR2 FYNNEI. CDR3 length: 14 amino acids. The DNA for the CDR3 is TGTGCCAGCTCCTGGGGAGGGGGAGGTCAGCCCCAGCATTTT. It translates to CASSWGGGGQPQHF. Supplemented by reference TRBV2 and TRBJ1-5, the full variable domain reads EPEVTQTPSHQVTQMGQEVILRCVPISNHLYFYWYRQILGQKVEFLVSFYNNEISEKSEIFDDQFSVERPDGSNFTLKIRSTKLEDSAMYFCASSWGGGGQPQHFGDGTRLSIL.

The rearrangement links TRBV7-3 to TRBJ2-6; maybe TRBD2 (5 bases). The germline V gene has CDR1 SGHTA and CDR2 FQGTGA. CDR3 size: 17 residues. Trimming cost V 5 bases and J 0 bases, with 14 bases left between them. The CDR3 DNA is TGTGCCAGCAGCCCTAGCCCCAACCTCTCTGGGGCCAACGTCCTGACTTTC. Protein: CASSPSPNLSGANVLTF.

V is TRBV6-5 and J is TRBJ2-7; D remains unclear. Germline CDR1 reads MNHEY; CDR2 reads SVGAGI. The CDR3 runs 13 residues. V shed 0 bases and J shed 6 bases, with 9 bases lying between them. The DNA of the CDR3 is TGTGCCAGCAGTTACTCGTCGGTGGGCGAGCAGTACTTC. It encodes CASSYSSVGEQYF.

The chain links TRBV5-4 to TRBJ2-3; no clear D gene. Germline V gene lookup returns CDR1 SGHNT and CDR2 YYREEE (reference sequence). This CDR3 has 14 residues. The V end lost 0 bases, the J end lost 7 bases, and 12 bases lay between the germline ends. The CDR3 here is CASSLGTELNTQYF. In DNA, the CDR3 is TGTGCCAGCAGCTTGGGTACAGAGCTAAATACGCAGTATTTT.

The V gene is TRBV15, the J gene TRBJ2-7; 9 nucleotides match TRBD1. The CDR3 sequence is 15 residues long. J gave up 1 base and V 2 bases, and 3 bases lay outside the gene matches. The germline V gene has CDR1 LNHNV and CDR2 YYDKDF (reference sequence). As DNA, the CDR3 is TGTGCCACCAGCAGACTGACAGGGGGGTCCTACGAGCAGTACTTC. It encodes CATSRLTGGSYEQYF.

The chain uses TRBV4-2 and TRBJ1-2; tentatively, D is TRBD1 (6 bases). The CDR3 is made up of 15 amino acids. Germline assignment: CDR1 LGHNA and CDR2 YNFKEQ. Trimming took 1 base from V and 6 from J, leaving 15 bases between them. In DNA form, the CDR3 reads TGTGCCAGCAGCCAAGTCGGCAGGGGTTATGATGGCTACACCTTC. This gives the protein CASSQVGRGYDGYTF.

The chain carries TRBV28 and TRBJ2-5, with D possibly being TRBD1 or TRBD2 (6 bases each). Germline V gene data show CDR1 as MDHEN and CDR2 as SYDVKM. The length of the CDR3 is 16 residues. Trimming pared 3 bases from V and 5 bases from J, leaving 19 bases between. CDR3 sequence (DNA): TGTGCCAGCAGTTTCCTATGGGGGGCTGGGTTGGAGACCCAGTACTTC. Amino acids: CASSFLWGAGLETQYF. Full variable domain (outside the CDR3, taken from reference TRBV28 and TRBJ2-5): DVKVTQSSRYLVKRTGEKVFLECVQDMDHENMFWYRQDPGLGLRLIYFSYDVKMKEKGDIPEGYSVSREKKERFSLILESASTNQTSMYLCASSFLWGAGLETQYFGPGTRLLVL.

This clone showed up just a few times. The chain couples TRBV30 to TRBJ1-1; D unresolved. V shed 0 bases and J shed 10 bases, with 9 bases lying between them. Germline lookup yields CDR1 GTSNPN and CDR2 SVGIG (reference sequence). The CDR3 extends over 11 amino acids. Here the CDR3 reads CAWSVSQRAFF. CDR3 bases: TGTGCCTGGAGTGTGTCGCAGCGAGCTTTCTTT. Looking up the rest from reference TRBV30 and TRBJ1-1 gives the full variable domain: SQTIHQWPATLVQPVGSPLSLECTVEGTSNPNLYWYRQAAGRGLQLLFYSVGIGQISSEVPQNLSASRPQDRQFILSSKKLLLSDSGFYLCAWSVSQRAFFGQGTRLTVV.

V and J are TRBV19 and TRBJ2-5, with 9 bases matching TRBD2. Germline lookup yields CDR1 LNHDA and CDR2 SQIVND (reference sequence). The length of the CDR3 is 17 residues. J was trimmed by 5 bases and V by 3 bases; bases with no gene match: 13. The CDR3 loop reads CASSIPSGDLLVETQYF. DNA of the CDR3: TGTGCCAGTAGTATCCCTAGCGGGGACCTTCTTGTTGAGACCCAGTACTTC.